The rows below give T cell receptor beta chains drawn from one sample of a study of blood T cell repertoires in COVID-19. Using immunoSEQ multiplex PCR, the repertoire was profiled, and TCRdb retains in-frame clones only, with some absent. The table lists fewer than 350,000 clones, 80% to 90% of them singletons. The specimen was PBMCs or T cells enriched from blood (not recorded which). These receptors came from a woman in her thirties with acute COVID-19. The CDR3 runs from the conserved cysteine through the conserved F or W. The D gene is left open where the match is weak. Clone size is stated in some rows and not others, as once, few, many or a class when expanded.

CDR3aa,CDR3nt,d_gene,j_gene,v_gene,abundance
CASSPSGSPVGFF,TGTGCCAGCTCACCCTCAGGTTCGCCTGTCGGGTTCTTC,-,TRBJ2-1,TRBV18,-
CASSVSTGVFGASANYGYTF,TGTGCCAGCAGCGTATCGACAGGGGTATTCGGGGCTTCAGCTAACTATGGCTACACCTTC,TRBD1,TRBJ1-2,TRBV9,-
CASSPTGGPLQPQHF,TGTGCCAGCAGCCCTACAGGGGGCCCTCTTCAGCCCCAGCATTTT,TRBD1,TRBJ1-5,TRBV7-8,-
CASSLVAGSYNEQFF,TGTGCCAGCAGCTTAGTAGCGGGGTCCTACAATGAGCAGTTCTTC,TRBD2,TRBJ2-1,TRBV7-6,-
CATSDSTGNQPQHF,TGTGCCACCAGTGATTCAACAGGGAATCAGCCCCAGCATTTT,-,TRBJ1-5,TRBV24-1,-
CASSGLSSYEQYF,TGTGCCAGCAGTGGTCTCAGCTCCTACGAGCAGTACTTC,-,TRBJ2-7,TRBV6-4,-
CATSSAGNTEAFF,TGTGCCACCAGCAGTGCGGGGAACACTGAAGCTTTCTTT,-,TRBJ1-1,TRBV15,-
CASSFRSAGDDEQYF,TGTGCCAGCAGCTTTAGGTCGGCGGGAGACGACGAGCAGTACTTC,TRBD2,TRBJ2-7,TRBV7-9,-
CASSLSGPAGANVLTF,TGTGCCAGCAGCTTAAGCGGCCCCGCTGGGGCCAACGTCCTGACTTTC,-,TRBJ2-6,TRBV7-3,-
CASSSGQGYSPLHF,TGTGCCAGCAGCTCGGGACAGGGTTATTCACCCCTCCACTTT,TRBD1,TRBJ1-6,TRBV7-9,-
CASSRTGENSPLHF,TGTGCCAGCAGCCGGACAGGGGAAAATTCACCCCTCCACTTT,TRBD1,TRBJ1-6,TRBV13,-
CASRTGSGNTIYF,TGTGCCAGCAGGACTGGCTCTGGAAACACCATATATTTT,-,TRBJ1-3,TRBV28,-
CASSQSGRGSYEQYF,TGTGCCAGCAGCCAGAGCGGGAGGGGCTCCTACGAGCAGTACTTC,TRBD2,TRBJ2-7,TRBV7-6,-
CASSQDSGSFTGELFF,TGTGCCAGCAGCCAAGACAGCGGGAGTTTCACCGGGGAGCTGTTTTTT,TRBD2,TRBJ2-2,TRBV4-2,-
CASSYTPPGELFF,TGTGCCAGCAGCTATACTCCGCCCGGGGAGCTGTTTTTT,-,TRBJ2-2,TRBV12-3/TRBV12-4,-
CATSDLSSGLTDTQYF,TGTGCCACCAGTGATTTGTCTAGCGGGCTCACAGATACGCAGTATTTT,TRBD2,TRBJ2-3,TRBV24-1,-
CASSLLVGELFF,TGTGCCAGCAGCTTATTAGTCGGGGAGCTGTTTTTT,-,TRBJ2-2,TRBV7-6,-
CASSSSNTGELFF,TGTGCCAGCAGCTCTAGTAACACCGGGGAGCTGTTTTTT,-,TRBJ2-2,TRBV7-9,few